This T cell receptor (beta chain) was captured in a study of cytomegalovirus exposure and HLA in healthy donors. Study-wide results and caveats: Overall, approximately 150 TCR beta chains were annotated as cytomegalovirus-associated. Earlier analysis found most TCR beta V segments productive about 90% or about 30% of the time.

The primer mix had 60 Vbeta and 13 Jbeta primers. Sequencing used immunoSEQ multiplex PCR; TCRdb keeps in-frame clones, though not all of them. The data show 100,000 to 150,000 clones, 75% seen once. Concerning this clone: Its antigen is unidentified.

The CDR3 covers 16 residues. Per the germline V gene, CDR1 is MDHEN and CDR2 is SYDVKM. Losses at the gene ends were 10 bases for V and 7 bases for J; bases not matched to a gene: 18. The rearrangement links TRBV28 to TRBJ1-2; 10 positions agree with TRBD1. The sample was PBMCs. The clonotype was recovered from a middle-aged woman in good health and CMV-seropositive. In DNA, the CDR3 is TGTGCCACCATCCCGGGACAGGGGCTGATCATGGGTGGCTACACCTTC. Translating gives CATIPGQGLIMGGYTF.